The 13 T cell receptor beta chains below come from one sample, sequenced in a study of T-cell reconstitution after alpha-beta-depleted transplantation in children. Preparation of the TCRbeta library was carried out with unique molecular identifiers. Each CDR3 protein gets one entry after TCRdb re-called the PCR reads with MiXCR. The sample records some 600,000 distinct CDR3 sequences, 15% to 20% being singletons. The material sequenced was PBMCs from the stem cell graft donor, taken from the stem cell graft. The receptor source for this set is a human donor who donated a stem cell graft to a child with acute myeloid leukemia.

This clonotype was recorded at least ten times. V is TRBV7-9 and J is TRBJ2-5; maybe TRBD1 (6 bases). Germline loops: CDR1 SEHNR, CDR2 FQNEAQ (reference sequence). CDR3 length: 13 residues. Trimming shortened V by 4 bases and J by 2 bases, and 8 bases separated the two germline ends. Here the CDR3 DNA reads TGTGCCAGCAGCTCACAGGGACAAGAGACCCAGTACTTC. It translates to CASSSQGQETQYF.

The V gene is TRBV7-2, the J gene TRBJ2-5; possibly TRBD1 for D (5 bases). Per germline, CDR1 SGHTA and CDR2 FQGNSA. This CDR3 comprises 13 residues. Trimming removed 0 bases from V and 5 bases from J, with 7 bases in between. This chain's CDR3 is CASSLAHRETQYF. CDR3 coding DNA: TGTGCCAGCAGCTTAGCCCACAGGGAGACCCAGTACTTC.

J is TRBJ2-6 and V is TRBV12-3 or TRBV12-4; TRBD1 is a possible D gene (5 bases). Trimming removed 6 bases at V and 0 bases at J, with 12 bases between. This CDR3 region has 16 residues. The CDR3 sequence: CASSLDSNSGANVLTF. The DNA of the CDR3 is TGTGCCAGCAGCCTCGACAGCAACTCTGGGGCCAACGTCCTGACTTTC.

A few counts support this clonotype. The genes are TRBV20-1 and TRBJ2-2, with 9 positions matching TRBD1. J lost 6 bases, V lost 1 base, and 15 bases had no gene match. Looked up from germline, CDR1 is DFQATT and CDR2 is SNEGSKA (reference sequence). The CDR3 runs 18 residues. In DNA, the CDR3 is TGCAGTGCTAGAGGGAAGAGGTCCGGGACAGGGTTTGCCGGGGAGCTGTTTTTT. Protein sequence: CSARGKRSGTGFAGELFF.

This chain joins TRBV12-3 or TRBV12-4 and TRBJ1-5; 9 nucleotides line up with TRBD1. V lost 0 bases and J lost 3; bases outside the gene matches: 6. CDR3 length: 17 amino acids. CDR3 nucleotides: TGTGCCAGCAGTTTAGCCGAGGGGACAGGGACCAATCAGCCCCAGCATTTT. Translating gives CASSLAEGTGTNQPQHF.

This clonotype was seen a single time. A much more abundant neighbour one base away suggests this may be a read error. The CDR3 reads CSVAGIPTDTQYF. The CDR3, as DNA: TGCAGCGTTGCCGGGATCCCCACAGATACGCAGTATTTT. This chain joins TRBV29-1 and TRBJ2-3; tentative D call: TRBD2 (5 bases). Trimming removed 4 bases from V and 2 bases from J, with 10 bases in between. The CDR3 contains 13 residues. CDR1 and CDR2 from the germline V gene are SQVTM and ANQGSEA.

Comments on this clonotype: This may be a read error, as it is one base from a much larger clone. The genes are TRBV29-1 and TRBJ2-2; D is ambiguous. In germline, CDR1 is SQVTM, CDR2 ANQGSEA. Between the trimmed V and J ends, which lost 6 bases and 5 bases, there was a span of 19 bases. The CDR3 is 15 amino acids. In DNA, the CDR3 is TGCAGCGTACCTACCGTGGTAGGGCTGACCGGGGAGCTGTTTTTT. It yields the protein CSVPTVVGLTGELFF.

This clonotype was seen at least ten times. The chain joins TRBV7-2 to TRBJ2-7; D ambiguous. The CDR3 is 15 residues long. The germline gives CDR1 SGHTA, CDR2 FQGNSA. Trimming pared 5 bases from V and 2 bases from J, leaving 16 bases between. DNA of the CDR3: TGTGCCAGCAGCCATCCCCCCGATCTTACCTACGAGCAGTACTTC. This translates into CASSHPPDLTYEQYF.

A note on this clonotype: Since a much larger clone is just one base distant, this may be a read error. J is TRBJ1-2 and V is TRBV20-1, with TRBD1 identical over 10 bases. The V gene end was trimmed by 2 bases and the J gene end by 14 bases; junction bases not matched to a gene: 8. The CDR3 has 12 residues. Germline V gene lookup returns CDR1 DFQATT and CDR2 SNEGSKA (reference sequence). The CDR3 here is CSARTETGGETF. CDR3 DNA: TGCAGTGCTAGAACCGAGACAGGGGGCGAGACCTTC.

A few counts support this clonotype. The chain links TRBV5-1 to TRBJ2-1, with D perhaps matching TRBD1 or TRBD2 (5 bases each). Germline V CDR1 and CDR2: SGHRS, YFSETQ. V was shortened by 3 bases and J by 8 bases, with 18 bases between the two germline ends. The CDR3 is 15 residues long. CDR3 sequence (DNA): TGCGCCAGCAGCTACGGGGCAGGCCATATTGATGAGCAGTTCTTC. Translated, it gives CASSYGAGHIDEQFF.

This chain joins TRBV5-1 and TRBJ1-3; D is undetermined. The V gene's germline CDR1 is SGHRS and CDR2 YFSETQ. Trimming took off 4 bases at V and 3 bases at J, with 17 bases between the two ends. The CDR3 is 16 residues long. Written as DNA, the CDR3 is TGCGCCAGCAGCCCTGCAGGCCAGACCTATGGAAACACCATATATTTT. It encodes CASSPAGQTYGNTIYF.

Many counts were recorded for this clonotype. CDR3 nucleotides: TGCAGTGCTCCTCTAGCGAGGAACACAGATACGCAGTATTTT. It encodes CSAPLARNTDTQYF. The V call is TRBV20-1, the J call TRBJ2-3; D perhaps matches TRBD2 (6 bases). There are 14 residues in the CDR3. With 5 bases removed from V and 2 bases from J, the gap between germline ends came to 14 bases. Per the germline V gene, CDR1 is DFQATT and CDR2 is SNEGSKA (reference sequence).

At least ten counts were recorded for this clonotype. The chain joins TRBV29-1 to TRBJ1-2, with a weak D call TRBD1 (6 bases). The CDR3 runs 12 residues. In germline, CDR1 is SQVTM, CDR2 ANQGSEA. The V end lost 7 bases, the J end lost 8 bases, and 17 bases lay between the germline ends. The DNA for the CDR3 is TGCAGCGGTTTAAACAGGGCTTGCGGCTACACCTTC. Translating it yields CSGLNRACGYTF.